What follows is one T cell receptor (beta chain) and its context. No antigen is known for it. Germline values: CDR1 KGHDR, CDR2 SFDVKD. V lost 8 bases and J 10 bases, leaving 17 bases between the germline ends. The CDR3 runs 13 residues. TCRdb's table, derived via immunoSEQ multiplex PCR, lists solely in-frame clones and lacks some. Altogether approximately 400,000 clones are present, approximately 90% being singletons, with the ten largest covering 3% to 5%. These data belong to a study of Ad26.COV2.S vaccination and SARS-CoV-2 variants. Study-wide results and caveats: With respect to non-spike TCR breadth, vaccine and placebo recipients were similar.

This TCR was recovered from a human donor who had recovered from COVID-19. The input for sequencing was peripheral blood, taken after recovery from COVID-19. The rearrangement uses TRBV24-1 and TRBJ2-1, with a weak D call TRBD2 (6 bases). CDR3 nucleotide sequence: TGTGCCACCAATGACCCCGGGACTCAAGAGCAGTTCTTC. It specifies CATNDPGTQEQFF.